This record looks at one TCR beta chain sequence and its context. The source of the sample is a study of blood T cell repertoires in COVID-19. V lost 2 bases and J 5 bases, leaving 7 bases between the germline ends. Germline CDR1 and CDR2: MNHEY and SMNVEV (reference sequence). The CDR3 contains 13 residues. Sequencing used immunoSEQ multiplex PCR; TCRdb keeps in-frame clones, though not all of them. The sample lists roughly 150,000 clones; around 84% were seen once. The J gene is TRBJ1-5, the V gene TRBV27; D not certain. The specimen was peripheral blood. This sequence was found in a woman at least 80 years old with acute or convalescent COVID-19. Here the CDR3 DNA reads TGTGCCAGCAGTTTACGACGGGATCAGCCCCAGCATTTT. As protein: CASSLRRDQPQHF.